This section outlines one T cell receptor beta chain sequence together with its context. The data stem from a study of blood T cell repertoires in COVID-19. Study-wide background: T cells, B-cell-depleted T cells, or PBMCs supplied cDNA or gDNA.

Cohort assignment relied on participant-reported clinical history. Recovered status applied to Cohort 3 donors who had two consecutive negative PCRs. It also applied to those with clearance or with symptom resolution. The CDR3 length is 14 residues. Germline CDR1 reads LGHNT; CDR2 reads FRNRAP. The junction had 7 bases not matched to a gene; V was cut back by 9 bases and J by 0 bases. The assay was immunoSEQ multiplex PCR, and TCRdb's table has in-frame clones only and misses some. The data show roughly 500,000 clones, with around nine tenths seen just once and around 8% held by the top ten. V usage is TRBV12-5 and J usage is TRBJ2-5; 7 bases match TRBD2. The receptor was isolated from a woman between 55 and 75 years old who had recovered from COVID-19. Specimen: PBMCs or T cells enriched from blood (not recorded which). The CDR3 region has the DNA TGTGCTAGCGGAGCGGGGTCGGACCAAGAGACCCAGTACTTC. Translated, it gives CASGAGSDQETQYF.